A selection of T cell receptor beta chains follows, all from one sample in a study of blood T cell repertoires in COVID-19. Profiling relied on immunoSEQ multiplex PCR, and the TCRdb table lists in-frame clones only, not all of them. In the table there are 450,000 to 600,000 clones, about nine tenths of which are singletons. Input material: PBMCs or T cells enriched from blood (not recorded which). The source is a woman aged 18-35 years who had recovered from COVID-19. Each CDR3 is given with its conserved first and last residue. D genes are given only for firm matches. The size of a clone is reported for some rows only, either as once, few or many, or as a class for expanded clones.

>TRBV20-1|TRBJ1-6|TRBD1|13|NA
CSATDRVDSPLHF
TGCAGTGCTACTGACAGGGTTGATTCACCCCTCCACTTT
>TRBV27|TRBJ1-2|TRBD1|15|few
CASSLAGGLSYGYTF
TGTGCCAGCAGTTTAGCAGGGGGCCTTAGCTATGGCTACACCTTC
>TRBV7-8|TRBJ1-6|TRBD1|15|NA
CASSWGTGRNSPLHF
TGTGCCAGCAGCTGGGGGACAGGGAGGAATTCACCCCTCCACTTT
>TRBV5-6|TRBJ2-3|TRBD2|15|NA
CASSLGGSGGASQYF
TGTGCCAGCAGCTTGGGCGGTAGCGGGGGGGCCTCGCAGTATTTT
>TRBV23-1|TRBJ2-5|TRBD1|17|NA
CASTNWGNGTGEETQYF
TGCGCCAGCACAAATTGGGGAAACGGGACAGGGGAAGAGACCCAGTACTTC
>TRBV6-5|TRBJ2-7|NA|10|NA
CASGADEQYF
TGTGCCAGCGGGGCGGACGAGCAGTACTTC
>TRBV19|TRBJ1-5|TRBD1|16|NA
CASSIRRDSRNQPQHF
TGTGCCAGTAGTATCCGCCGGGACAGCAGAAATCAGCCCCAGCATTTT
>TRBV28|TRBJ1-1|NA|13|NA
CASSLSGDTEAFF
TGTGCCAGCAGTTTAAGCGGGGACACTGAAGCTTTCTTT
>TRBV5-6|TRBJ2-1|NA|12|NA
CASSDLWGEQLF
TGTGCCAGCAGCGATCTTTGGGGGGAACAGCTCTTC
>TRBV11-2|TRBJ1-4|NA|17|once
CASSLDQETATNEKLFF
TGTGCCAGCAGCTTAGATCAAGAGACAGCAACTAATGAAAAACTGTTTTTT
>TRBV19|TRBJ1-5|NA|18|NA
CASSSRLRREPSNQPQHF
TGTGCCAGTAGTTCTCGGCTAAGGAGAGAACCTAGCAATCAGCCCCAGCATTTT
>TRBV6-5|TRBJ2-7|TRBD2|15|NA
CASSRGGKASYEQYF
TGTGCCAGCAGCCGCGGGGGGAAGGCGTCCTACGAGCAGTACTTC
>TRBV2|TRBJ2-5|NA|15|NA
CASKSGTGGQETQYF
TGTGCCAGCAAGTCAGGGACCGGGGGCCAAGAGACCCAGTACTTC
>TRBV12-5|TRBJ2-6|NA|17|NA
CASGLVLRVSGANVLTF
TGTGCTAGTGGTTTGGTGCTCAGGGTTTCTGGGGCCAACGTCCTGACTTTC
>TRBV3-1/TRBV3-2|TRBJ2-2|NA|19|NA
CASSQPEQGGTSYTGELFF
TGTGCCAGCAGCCAACCAGAGCAGGGAGGGACATCTTACACCGGGGAGCTGTTTTTT
>TRBV15|TRBJ1-1|NA|14|NA
CATSRVTAGTEAFF
TGTGCCACCAGCAGAGTTACCGCGGGTACTGAAGCTTTCTTT
>TRBV30|TRBJ2-3|NA|14|NA
CAWRGLGGADTQYF
TGTGCCTGGAGAGGCCTAGGAGGGGCAGATACGCAGTATTTT
>TRBV20-1|TRBJ2-7|NA|11|NA
CSARALDEQYF
TGCAGTGCTAGGGCTTTGGACGAGCAGTACTTC
>TRBV21-1|TRBJ2-5|NA|15|NA
CASSIREPPQETQYF
TGTGCCAGCAGCATCCGGGAACCACCACAAGAGACCCAGTACTTC
>TRBV2|TRBJ1-2|NA|14|NA
CASSDLGGLVGYTF
TGTGCCAGCAGTGACCTTGGGGGGTTGGTTGGCTACACCTTC
>TRBV5-4|TRBJ2-4|TRBD1|12|NA
CASSWGTGVQYF
TGTGCCAGCAGCTGGGGGACAGGGGTTCAGTACTTC
>TRBV9|TRBJ1-5|NA|15|NA
CASSVTGLSNQPQHF
TGTGCCAGCAGCGTCACAGGGTTAAGCAATCAGCCCCAGCATTTT
>TRBV5-1|TRBJ1-6|TRBD1|13|NA
CASTGTGDSPLHF
TGCGCCAGCACCGGGACAGGGGATTCACCCCTCCACTTT
>TRBV30|TRBJ2-2|NA|14|NA
CAWSELTGTGELFF
TGTGCCTGGAGTGAACTTACAGGGACCGGGGAGCTGTTTTTT
>TRBV5-1|TRBJ2-7|NA|15|NA
CASGPGTSESYEQYF
TGCGCCAGCGGGCCTGGGACTTCCGAATCCTACGAGCAGTACTTC
>TRBV6-6|TRBJ2-6|NA|16|few
CASSRPSSNGANVLTF
TGTGCCAGCAGTCGACCGAGCTCCAACGGGGCCAACGTCCTGACTTTC
>TRBV25-1|TRBJ1-6|TRBD1|17|NA
CASSENRGMSIISPLHF
TGTGCCAGCAGTGAAAACAGGGGTATGTCGATTATTTCACCCCTCCACTTT
>TRBV30|TRBJ1-5|NA|15|once
CAWSPTRQINQPQHF
TGTGCCTGGAGTCCAACGAGACAGATCAATCAGCCCCAGCATTTT
>TRBV2|TRBJ1-5|TRBD1|15|NA
CASSSLGQVNQPQHF
TGTGCCAGCAGTTCCCTGGGACAGGTCAATCAGCCCCAGCATTTT
>TRBV19|TRBJ1-2|TRBD1|16|once
CASSTRTGEGNYGYTF
TGTGCCAGTAGTACGCGGACAGGGGAGGGGAACTATGGCTACACCTTC
>TRBV7-8|TRBJ1-5|NA|15|NA
CASSLSGYSNQPQHF
TGTGCCAGCAGCTTATCAGGTTATAGCAATCAGCCCCAGCATTTT
>TRBV6-5|TRBJ2-6|NA|15|NA
CASSHRVSGANVLTF
TGTGCCAGCAGTCACAGAGTCTCTGGGGCCAACGTCCTGACTTTC
>TRBV15|TRBJ2-5|NA|15|once
CATSAMGGGWETQYF
TGTGCCACCAGCGCGATGGGGGGGGGCTGGGAGACCCAGTACTTC
>TRBV30|TRBJ1-2|TRBD1|14|NA
CAWSLQGARGGYTF
TGTGCCTGGAGTCTCCAGGGGGCGCGAGGTGGCTACACCTTC
>TRBV5-4|TRBJ1-1|NA|14|NA
CASNPQGGNTEAFF
TGTGCCAGCAACCCCCAGGGAGGGAACACTGAAGCTTTCTTT
>TRBV6-5|TRBJ2-7|NA|14|NA
CASSTGDLLYEQYF
TGTGCCAGCAGTACCGGAGACCTCCTGTACGAGCAGTACTTC
>TRBV11-3|TRBJ2-5|NA|13|NA
CASSFGREETQYF
TGTGCCAGCAGCTTCGGCAGGGAAGAGACCCAGTACTTC
>TRBV7-8|TRBJ1-1|TRBD1|15|NA
CASSFVARGHPEAFF
TGTGCCAGCAGCTTTGTCGCCAGGGGGCATCCTGAAGCTTTCTTT
>TRBV30|TRBJ1-2|NA|12|NA
CAWSAQDYGYTF
TGTGCCTGGAGCGCGCAGGACTATGGCTACACCTTC
>TRBV19|TRBJ1-2|NA|15|NA
CASSTTGGEGYGYTF
TGTGCCAGTAGTACCACCGGCGGGGAAGGCTATGGCTACACCTTC
>TRBV14|TRBJ2-2|NA|17|NA
CASSQVSGIRNTGELFF
TGTGCCAGCAGCCAAGTATCGGGGATAAGGAACACCGGGGAGCTGTTTTTT
>TRBV5-1|TRBJ2-4|TRBD1|15|NA
CASSLGGGLRNIQYF
TGCGCCAGCAGCTTGGGAGGGGGCTTGAGAAACATTCAGTACTTC
>TRBV7-9|TRBJ2-2|NA|14|NA
CASSLHQDTGELFF
TGTGCCAGCAGCTTACACCAGGACACCGGGGAGCTGTTTTTT
>TRBV2|TRBJ2-5|TRBD2|15|NA
CASSSETSSRETQYF
TGTGCCAGCAGTTCCGAGACTAGCTCTCGAGAGACCCAGTACTTC
>TRBV5-1|TRBJ2-7|NA|13|NA
CASSLSVSYEQYF
TGCGCCAGCAGCTTGTCAGTCTCCTACGAGCAGTACTTC
>TRBV7-9|TRBJ2-3|TRBD2|18|NA
CASSSRLAGGPSTDTQYF
TGTGCCAGCAGCTCAAGACTAGCGGGGGGCCCTAGCACAGATACGCAGTATTTT
>TRBV6-4|TRBJ1-1|NA|14|NA
CASSESTGRAEAFF
TGTGCCAGCAGTGAGTCAACAGGGAGGGCTGAAGCTTTCTTT
>TRBV2|TRBJ1-2|TRBD1|14|once
CASSELGQLSGYTF
TGTGCCAGCAGTGAATTGGGACAGCTCAGTGGCTACACCTTC
>TRBV9|TRBJ1-2|NA|15|NA
CASSGQGDINYGYTF
TGTGCCAGCAGCGGGCAAGGTGACATTAACTATGGCTACACCTTC
>TRBV7-9|TRBJ2-7|NA|16|NA
CASSLVLTATREEQYF
TGTGCCAGCAGCTTAGTACTCACAGCTACCCGGGAGGAGCAGTACTTC